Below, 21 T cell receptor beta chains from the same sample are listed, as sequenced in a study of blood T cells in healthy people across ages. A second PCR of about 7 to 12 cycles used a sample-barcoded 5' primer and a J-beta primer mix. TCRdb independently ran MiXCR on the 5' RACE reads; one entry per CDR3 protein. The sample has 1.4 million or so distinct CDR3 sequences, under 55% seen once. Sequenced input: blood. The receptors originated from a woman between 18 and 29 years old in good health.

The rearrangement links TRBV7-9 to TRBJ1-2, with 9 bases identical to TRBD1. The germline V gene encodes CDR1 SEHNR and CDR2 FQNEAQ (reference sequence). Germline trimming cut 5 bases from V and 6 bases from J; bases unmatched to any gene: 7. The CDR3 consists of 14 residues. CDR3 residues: CASSPAGTGNGYTF. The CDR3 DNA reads TGTGCCAGCAGCCCAGCTGGGACAGGGAATGGCTACACCTTC.

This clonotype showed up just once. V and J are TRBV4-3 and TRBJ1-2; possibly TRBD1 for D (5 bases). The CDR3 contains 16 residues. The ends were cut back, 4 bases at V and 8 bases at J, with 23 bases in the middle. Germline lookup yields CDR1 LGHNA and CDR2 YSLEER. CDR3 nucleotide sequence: TGCGCCAGCAGCCCAGCAACCGGGACGCAGTTGGGGGGCTACACCTTC. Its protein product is CASSPATGTQLGGYTF.

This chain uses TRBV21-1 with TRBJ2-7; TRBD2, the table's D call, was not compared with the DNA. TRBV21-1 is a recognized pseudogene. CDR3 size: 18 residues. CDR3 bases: TGTGCCAGCAGCAAAGAAGCGGGAGGCCAGCTGAGCTCCTACGAGCAGTACTTC. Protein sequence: CASSKEAGGQLSSYEQYF.

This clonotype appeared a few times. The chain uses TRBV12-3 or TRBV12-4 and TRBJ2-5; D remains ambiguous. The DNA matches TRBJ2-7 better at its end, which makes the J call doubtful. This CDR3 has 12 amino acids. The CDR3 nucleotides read TGTGCCAGCAGTTTCGGACCCAACGAGCAGTACTTC. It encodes CASSFGPNEQYF.

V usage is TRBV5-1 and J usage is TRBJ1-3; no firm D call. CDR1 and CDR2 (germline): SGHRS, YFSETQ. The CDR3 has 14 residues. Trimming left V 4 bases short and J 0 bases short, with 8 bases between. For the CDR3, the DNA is TGCGCCAGCAGCATACCCGACTCTGGAAACACCATATATTTT. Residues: CASSIPDSGNTIYF.

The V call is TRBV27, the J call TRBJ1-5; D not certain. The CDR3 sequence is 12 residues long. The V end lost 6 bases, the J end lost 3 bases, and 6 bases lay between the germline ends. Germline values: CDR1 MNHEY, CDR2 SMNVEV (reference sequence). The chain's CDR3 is CASRGYNQPQHF. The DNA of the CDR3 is TGTGCCAGCAGGGGGTACAATCAGCCCCAGCATTTT.

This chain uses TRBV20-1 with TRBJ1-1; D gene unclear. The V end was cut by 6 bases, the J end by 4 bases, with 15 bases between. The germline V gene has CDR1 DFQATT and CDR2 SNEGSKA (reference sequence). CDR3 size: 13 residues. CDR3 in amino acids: CSAYLAEITEAFF. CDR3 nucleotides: TGCAGTGCCTACCTCGCTGAGATCACTGAAGCTTTCTTT.

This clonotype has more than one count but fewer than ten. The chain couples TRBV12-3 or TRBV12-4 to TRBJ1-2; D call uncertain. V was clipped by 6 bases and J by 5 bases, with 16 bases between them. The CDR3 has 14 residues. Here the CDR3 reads CASSRGNAKYGYTF. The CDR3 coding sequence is TGTGCCAGCAGCCGCGGTAATGCCAAATATGGCTACACCTTC.

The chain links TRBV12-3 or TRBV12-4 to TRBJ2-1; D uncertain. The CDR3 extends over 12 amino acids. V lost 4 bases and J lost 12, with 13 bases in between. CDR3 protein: CASSSARVGQFF. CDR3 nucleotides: TGTGCCAGCAGTTCCGCTAGGGTTGGGCAGTTCTTC.

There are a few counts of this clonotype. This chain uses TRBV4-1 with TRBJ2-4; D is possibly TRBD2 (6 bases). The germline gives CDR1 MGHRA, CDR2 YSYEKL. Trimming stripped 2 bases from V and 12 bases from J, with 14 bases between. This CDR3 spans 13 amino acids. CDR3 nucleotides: TGCGCCAGCAGCCAAATGGGGGGAAGTTCTCAGTACTTC. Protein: CASSQMGGSSQYF.

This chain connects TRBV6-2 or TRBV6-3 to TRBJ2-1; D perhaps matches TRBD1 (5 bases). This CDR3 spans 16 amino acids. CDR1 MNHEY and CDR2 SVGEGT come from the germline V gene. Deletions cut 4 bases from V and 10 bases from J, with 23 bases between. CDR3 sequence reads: CASSSSQETSSYEQFF. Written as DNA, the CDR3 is TGTGCCAGCAGTTCCTCACAGGAAACGAGCTCCTACGAGCAGTTCTTC.

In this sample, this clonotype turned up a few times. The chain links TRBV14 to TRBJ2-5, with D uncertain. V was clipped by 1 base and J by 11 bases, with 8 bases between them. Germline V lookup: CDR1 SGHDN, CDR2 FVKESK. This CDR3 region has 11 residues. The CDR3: CASSQGCTQYF. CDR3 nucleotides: TGTGCCAGCAGCCAAGGGTGTACACAGTACTTC.

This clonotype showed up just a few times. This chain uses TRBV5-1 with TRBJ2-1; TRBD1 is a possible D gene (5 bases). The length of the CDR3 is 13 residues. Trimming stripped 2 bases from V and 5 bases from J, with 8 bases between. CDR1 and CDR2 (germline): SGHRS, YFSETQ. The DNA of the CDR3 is TGCGCCAGCAGCTTCGACAGAAACAATGAGCAGTTCTTC. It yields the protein CASSFDRNNEQFF.

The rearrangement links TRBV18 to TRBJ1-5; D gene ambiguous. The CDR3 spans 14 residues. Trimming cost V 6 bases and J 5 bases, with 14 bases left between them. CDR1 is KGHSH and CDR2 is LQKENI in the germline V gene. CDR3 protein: CASSAVEGDQPQHF. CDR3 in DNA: TGTGCCAGCTCGGCGGTGGAGGGCGATCAGCCCCAGCATTTT.

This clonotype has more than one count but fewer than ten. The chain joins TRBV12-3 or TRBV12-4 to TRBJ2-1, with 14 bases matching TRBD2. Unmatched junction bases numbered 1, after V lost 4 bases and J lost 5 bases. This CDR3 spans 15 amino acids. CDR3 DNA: TGTGCCAGCAGTTGGACTAGCGGGGGGAACAATGAGCAGTTCTTC. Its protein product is CASSWTSGGNNEQFF.

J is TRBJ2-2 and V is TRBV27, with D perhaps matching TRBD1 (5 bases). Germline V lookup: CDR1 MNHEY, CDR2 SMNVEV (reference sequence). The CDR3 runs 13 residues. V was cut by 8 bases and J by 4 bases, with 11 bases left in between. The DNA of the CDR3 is TGTGCCAGCGGGGCACAACGCACCGGGGAGCTGTTTTTT. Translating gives CASGAQRTGELFF.

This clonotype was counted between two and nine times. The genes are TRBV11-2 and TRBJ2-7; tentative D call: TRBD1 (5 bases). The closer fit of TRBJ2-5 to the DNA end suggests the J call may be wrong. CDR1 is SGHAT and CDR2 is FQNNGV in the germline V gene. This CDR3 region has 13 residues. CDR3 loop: CASSDGPQGTQYF. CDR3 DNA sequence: TGTGCCAGCAGCGACGGGCCCCAGGGGACCCAGTACTTC.

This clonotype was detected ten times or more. DNA of the CDR3: TGTGCCATCAGTCAGGGCAGGCCCAGCACTGGGGCCAACGTCCTGACTTTC. It codes for CAISQGRPSTGANVLTF. The rearrangement joins TRBV10-3 to TRBJ2-6; D is perhaps TRBD1 (5 bases). Germline-derived CDR1 and CDR2 are ENHRY and SYGVKD. The CDR3 consists of 17 residues. The V gene lost 5 bases and the J gene lost 2 bases, with 16 bases spanning the gap.

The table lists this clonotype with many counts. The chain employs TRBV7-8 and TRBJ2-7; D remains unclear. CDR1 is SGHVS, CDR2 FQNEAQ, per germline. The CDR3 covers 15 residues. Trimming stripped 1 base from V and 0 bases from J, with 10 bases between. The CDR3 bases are TGTGCCAGCAGCTTAGGGGGTCTTAGCTCCTACGAGCAGTACTTC. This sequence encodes CASSLGGLSSYEQYF.

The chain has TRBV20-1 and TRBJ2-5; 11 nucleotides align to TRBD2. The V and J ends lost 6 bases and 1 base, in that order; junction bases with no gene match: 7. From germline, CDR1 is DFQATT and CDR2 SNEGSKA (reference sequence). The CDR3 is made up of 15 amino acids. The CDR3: CSARHGTSGQETQYF. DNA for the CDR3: TGCAGTGCCCGTCACGGGACTAGCGGCCAAGAGACCCAGTACTTC.

This CDR3 reads CASSSDRPFETQYF. DNA of the CDR3: TGCGCCAGCAGCTCCGACAGGCCCTTCGAGACCCAGTACTTC. V usage is TRBV5-1 and J usage is TRBJ2-5; tentatively, D is TRBD1 (6 bases). The CDR3 is made up of 14 amino acids. Germline values: CDR1 SGHRS, CDR2 YFSETQ. Trimming removed 3 bases from V and 5 bases from J, with 14 bases in between.